The next 24 T cell receptor beta chains were all read from a single sample in a study of blood T cell repertoires in COVID-19. Libraries were prepared by immunoSEQ multiplex PCR; TCRdb keeps only in-frame clonotypes and omits some of them. The sample yields about 220,000 clones, about 85% seen once. The sample consisted of PBMCs or T cells enriched from blood (not recorded which). These receptors all stem from a woman aged 30 to 39 who had recovered from COVID-19.

V usage is TRBV29-1 and J usage is TRBJ1-5; no definite D call. V dropped 4 bases and J dropped 7 bases, with 14 bases sitting between them. CDR3 length: 13 amino acids. CDR1 is SQVTM and CDR2 is ANQGSEA in the germline V gene. DNA of the CDR3: TGCAGCGTTGTCCTCGGGGTTGGGCAGCCCCAGCATTTT. This translates into CSVVLGVGQPQHF. Using reference TRBV29-1 and TRBJ1-5 for the parts outside the CDR3, the full variable domain is SAVISQKPSRDICQRGTSLTIQCQVDSQVTMMFWYRQQPGQSLTLIATANQGSEATYESGFVIDKFPISRPNLTFSTLTVSNMSPEDSSIYLCSVVLGVGQPQHFGDGTRLSIL.

CDR3 nucleotides: TGTGCCAGCAGCACTAGCGGGGGGCCAAAGACCTACGAGCAGTACTTC. This sequence encodes CASSTSGGPKTYEQYF. The chain uses TRBV25-1 and TRBJ2-7, with 12 nucleotides matching TRBD2. V lost 6 bases to trimming and J lost 2 bases; unmatched junction nucleotides: 8. The CDR3 covers 16 residues. Germline assignment: CDR1 MGHDK and CDR2 SYGVNS.

The V call is TRBV2, the J call TRBJ1-5; D call uncertain. V was clipped by 6 bases and J by 4 bases, with 13 bases between them. The germline V gene has CDR1 SNHLY and CDR2 FYNNEI. This CDR3 has 14 amino acids. This CDR3 reads CASSSTSTNQPQHF. CDR3 DNA sequence: TGTGCCAGCAGCTCCACTAGTACTAATCAGCCCCAGCATTTT.

The CDR3 is CASSGRTGHGELFF. The CDR3 coding sequence is TGTGCCAGCAGTGGTCGGACAGGGCACGGGGAGCTGTTTTTT. The gene calls are TRBV2 and TRBJ2-2, with TRBD1 matching over 8 bases. The length of the CDR3 is 14 residues. The germline V gene encodes CDR1 SNHLY and CDR2 FYNNEI. V was pared by 4 bases and J by 7 bases, with 5 bases of the junction left unmatched.

This clone is a singleton in its sample. Other DNA sequences of this sample code for an identical CDR3. The chain joins TRBV4-3 to TRBJ2-2; TRBD1 might be the D (6 bases). Deletions cut 0 bases from V and 5 bases from J, with 10 bases between. Germline CDR1 reads LGHNA; CDR2 reads YSLEER. The CDR3 sequence is 15 residues long. The chain's CDR3 is CASSQDLGATGELFF. The CDR3 DNA sequence: TGCGCCAGCAGCCAAGATTTGGGGGCGACCGGGGAGCTGTTTTTT.

This chain joins TRBV9 and TRBJ1-2, with 7 bases lining up with TRBD1. Germline CDR1 and CDR2: SGDLS and YYNGEE. The CDR3 sequence is 16 residues long. The ends lost 0 bases at V and 6 bases at J; junction bases unmatched: 11. The chain's CDR3 is CASSVELTGQGDGYTF. The CDR3 bases are TGTGCCAGCAGCGTAGAGCTAACGGGGCAGGGGGATGGCTACACCTTC.

V gene TRBV19 combines with J gene TRBJ2-7, with TRBD1 identical over 9 bases. V lost 3 bases, J lost 6 bases, and 9 bases stayed unmatched. Germline V CDR1 and CDR2: LNHDA, SQIVND (reference sequence). The CDR3 has 15 amino acids. Here the CDR3 reads CASSISGQGRSEQYF. CDR3 bases: TGTGCCAGTAGTATCTCGGGACAGGGACGATCCGAGCAGTACTTC.

This chain joins TRBV7-8 and TRBJ1-1; D gene unclear. This CDR3 contains 15 residues. With 1 base removed from V and 0 bases from J, the gap between germline ends came to 9 bases. In germline, CDR1 is SGHVS, CDR2 FQNEAQ. CDR3 sequence reads: CASSLVGVMNTEAFF. CDR3 sequence (DNA): TGTGCCAGCAGCTTAGTCGGGGTGATGAACACTGAAGCTTTCTTT.

The V gene is TRBV29-1, the J gene TRBJ1-2; tentative D call: TRBD1 (6 bases). The germline V and J ends were trimmed by 5 bases and 4 bases, with 17 bases remaining between them. The CDR3 covers 14 residues. Germline V CDR1 and CDR2: SQVTM, ANQGSEA. CDR3 DNA sequence: TGCAGCGTTATGGAAACAGGGAAGGGCTATGGCTACACCTTC. It is translated as CSVMETGKGYGYTF.

This clone was detected once. The genes are TRBV5-6 and TRBJ1-2; D not certain. The CDR3 runs to 15 residues. Germline V gene lookup returns CDR1 SGHDT and CDR2 YYEEEE. The V gene lost 2 bases and the J gene lost 5 bases, with 16 bases spanning the gap. CDR3: CASSFESGVIYGYTF. The CDR3 nucleotides read TGTGCCAGCAGCTTTGAGTCGGGTGTAATATATGGCTACACCTTC.

The chain is built from TRBV14 and TRBJ1-2; D not resolved. Germline CDR1 is SGHDN and CDR2 is FVKESK. The CDR3 runs 12 residues. V was shortened by 3 bases and J by 5 bases, with 7 bases between the two germline ends. CDR3 DNA: TGTGCCAGCAGCCATTGGACTTATGGCTACACCTTC. Its protein is CASSHWTYGYTF.

The chain carries TRBV19 and TRBJ2-7, with 8 bases that match TRBD1. Germline CDR1 is LNHDA and CDR2 is SQIVND (reference sequence). The CDR3 is 15 residues long. The V segment lost 4 bases and the J segment 3 bases; nucleotides outside the gene matches: 8. This CDR3 reads CASSTGQGGSYEQYF. The CDR3 DNA sequence: TGTGCCAGTAGTACAGGACAGGGTGGAAGCTACGAGCAGTACTTC. Together with reference TRBV19 and TRBJ2-7, the CDR3 gives the full variable domain: DGGITQSPKYLFRKEGQNVTLSCEQNLNHDAMYWYRQDPGQGLRLIYYSQIVNDFQKGDIAEGYSVSREKKESFPLTVTSAQKNPTAFYLCASSTGQGGSYEQYFGPGTRLTVT.

This clone appeared a single time. The chain employs TRBV11-2 and TRBJ2-7; TRBD1 might be the D (5 bases). The V gene lost 3 bases and the J gene lost 3 bases, with 9 bases spanning the gap. CDR1 and CDR2 (germline): SGHAT, FQNNGV. CDR3 length equals 13 residues. This chain's CDR3 is CASSFTDNYEQYF. CDR3 in DNA: TGTGCCAGCAGCTTCACGGACAACTACGAGCAGTACTTC. The variable domain in full, with the rest retrieved from reference TRBV11-2 and TRBJ2-7, is EAGVAQSPRYKIIEKRQSVAFWCNPISGHATLYWYQQILGQGPKLLIQFQNNGVVDDSQLPKDRFSAERLKGVDSTLKIQPAKLEDSAVYLCASSFTDNYEQYFGPGTRLTVT.

The chain is built from TRBV6-2 or TRBV6-3 and TRBJ2-1; D possibly corresponds to TRBD2 (7 bases). The CDR3 length is 13 residues. The V end was cut by 5 bases, the J end by 4 bases, with 9 bases between. Germline values: CDR1 MNHEY, CDR2 SVGEGT. The CDR3 here is CASSAGAYNEQFF. Here the CDR3 DNA reads TGTGCCAGCAGTGCGGGGGCGTACAATGAGCAGTTCTTC.

This chain joins TRBV12-5 and TRBJ1-5; 8 bases match TRBD1. The CDR3 totals 15 residues. J lost 5 bases, V lost 1 base, and 4 bases had no gene match. Germline values: CDR1 LGHNT, CDR2 FRNRAP. The CDR3 DNA follows: TGTGCTAGTGGTTTGGACTACAGGGGGGATCAGCCCCAGCATTTT. Its translation is CASGLDYRGDQPQHF. Full variable domain (missing parts from reference TRBV12-5 and TRBJ1-5): DARVTQTPRHKVTEMGQEVTMRCQPILGHNTVFWYRQTMMQGLELLAYFRNRAPLDDSGMPKDRFSAEMPDATLATLKIQPSEPRDSAVYFCASGLDYRGDQPQHFGDGTRLSIL.

This clone was picked up one time. The chain has TRBV5-1 and TRBJ2-1; D is possibly TRBD2 (5 bases). The ends were cut back, 4 bases at V and 8 bases at J, with 13 bases in the middle. This CDR3 is built from 13 residues. Per the germline V gene, CDR1 is SGHRS and CDR2 is YFSETQ. This chain's CDR3 is CASSRPGVDEQFF. The CDR3 region has the DNA TGCGCCAGCAGCCGCCCCGGGGTCGATGAGCAGTTCTTC.

For the CDR3, the DNA is TGTGCTAGTGGCATCCGGGACAATGAGCAGTTCTTC. It specifies CASGIRDNEQFF. This sequence joins TRBV12-5 and TRBJ2-1; D gene ambiguous. The CDR3 consists of 12 residues. The germline CDR1 and CDR2 sequences are LGHNT and FRNRAP. Trimming took 6 bases from V and 5 from J, leaving 8 bases between them.

J is TRBJ2-3 and V is TRBV5-6, with D possibly matching TRBD2 (5 bases). This CDR3 has 14 amino acids. Germline CDR1 is SGHDT and CDR2 is YYEEEE. Trimming shortened V by 2 bases and J by 0 bases, and 7 bases separated the two germline ends. In nucleotides, the CDR3 is TGTGCCAGCAGCTTACTAGTGAGCACAGATACGCAGTATTTT. As protein: CASSLLVSTDTQYF.

The chain recombines TRBV4-2 with TRBJ2-3; D may be TRBD2 (6 bases). The CDR3 is made up of 14 amino acids. Germline V lookup: CDR1 LGHNA, CDR2 YNFKEQ. V was clipped by 1 base and J by 5 bases, with 10 bases between them. The CDR3 nucleotides read TGTGCCAGCAGCCAAGGGACTACTCTAGATACGCAGTATTTT. This codes for CASSQGTTLDTQYF.

The rearrangement joins TRBV2 to TRBJ1-1; D unresolved. V was trimmed by 1 base and J by 5 bases, leaving 11 bases between them. Per germline, CDR1 SNHLY and CDR2 FYNNEI. The CDR3 is 14 amino acids. The CDR3 reads CASSEGRGETEAFF. The CDR3 DNA follows: TGTGCCAGCAGTGAAGGCAGAGGCGAGACTGAAGCTTTCTTT.

This clone has a single count. The rearrangement joins TRBV27 to TRBJ2-3; D not resolved. The CDR3 has 15 amino acids. Trimming took off 3 bases at V and 0 bases at J, with 10 bases between the two ends. Per germline, CDR1 MNHEY and CDR2 SMNVEV (reference sequence). The CDR3 sequence is CASSFKQASTDTQYF. CDR3 coding DNA: TGTGCCAGCAGTTTTAAGCAGGCTAGCACAGATACGCAGTATTTT.

This clone came up a few times. The chain employs TRBV18 and TRBJ1-5, with no clear D. V lost 6 bases, J lost 4 bases, and 10 bases lay in between. Germline CDR1 is KGHSH and CDR2 is LQKENI. CDR3 length: 13 amino acids. CDR3 nucleotides: TGTGCCAGCTCGGTTACGCTAAATCAGCCCCAGCATTTT. Translating gives CASSVTLNQPQHF.

J is TRBJ1-4 and V is TRBV25-1, with 8 positions matching TRBD1. The V gene's germline CDR1 is MGHDK and CDR2 SYGVNS. This CDR3 is built from 16 residues. Trimming removed 4 bases from V and 7 bases from J; junction bases left unmatched: 11. CDR3 sequence: CASSAQGATGIEKLFF. Written as DNA, the CDR3 is TGTGCCAGCAGTGCCCAGGGGGCGACTGGCATTGAAAAACTGTTTTTT.

This rearrangement joins TRBV7-6 to TRBJ1-3; D is ambiguous. With 4 bases removed from V and 0 bases from J, the gap between germline ends came to 10 bases. The germline V gene encodes CDR1 SGHVS and CDR2 FNYEAQ. This CDR3 region has 15 residues. CDR3 amino acids: CASSYNHGSGNTIYF. CDR3 bases: TGTGCCAGCAGCTACAACCATGGCTCTGGAAACACCATATATTTT.